The 25 T cell receptor beta chains below come from one sample, sequenced in a study of T-cell memory formation after mild COVID-19. TCRdb re-analysed the 5' RACE reads in MiXCR, keeping a single row per CDR3 protein. The table shows about 390,000 distinct CDR3 sequences, with 20% to 25% occurring only once. The sequenced sample was PBMCs or a T cell subset sorted from them (not recorded which). These receptor sequences come from an adult woman who had mild COVID-19 (a few samples of this study predate the infection). Cell type and time point are not known.

This clonotype was detected only a few times. This chain uses TRBV12-3 or TRBV12-4 with TRBJ2-4, with 8 bases matching TRBD2. The CDR3 has 17 residues. With V trimmed by 3 bases and J by 1 base, 8 bases remained unmatched. The DNA of the CDR3 is TGTGCCAGCAGTTTGACGGGAGGGCGTAGGGCCAAAAACATTCAGTACTTC. Translation: CASSLTGGRRAKNIQYF.

On this clonotype itself: The junction and the germline gene differ at one end; a read error may be behind it. The chain carries TRBV20-1 and TRBJ1-2; the D is unclear. Germline CDR1 and CDR2: DFQATT and SNEGSKA (reference sequence). This CDR3 has 8 amino acids. The CDR3 sequence: CRVSGSGF. CDR3 sequence (DNA): TGCAGAGTATCCGGGTCCGGATTC.

The V call is TRBV6-5, the J call TRBJ1-1; D uncertain. CDR1 is MNHEY and CDR2 is SVGAGI in the germline V gene. This CDR3 is built from 14 residues. Trimming pared 0 bases from V and 6 bases from J, leaving 11 bases between. As DNA, the CDR3 is TGTGCCAGCAGTTACTCGATGGTGGTGGCTGAAGCTTTCTTT. Amino acids: CASSYSMVVAEAFF.

This clonotype has a count of ten or more. The rearrangement joins TRBV12-3 or TRBV12-4 to TRBJ2-1; D perhaps matches TRBD2 (6 bases). The CDR3 has 13 residues. V lost 5 bases to trimming and J lost 8 bases, with 13 bases between them. The CDR3 sequence: CASSLGTGDEQFF. CDR3 nucleotides: TGTGCCAGCAGTCTTGGGACGGGGGATGAGCAGTTCTTC.

This clonotype was found a few times. The chain links TRBV7-3 to TRBJ2-1; 13 bases align to TRBD2. The CDR3 is 17 amino acids. Germline V gene data show CDR1 as SGHTA and CDR2 as FQGTGA. V was pared by 1 base and J by 3 bases, with 3 bases of the junction left unmatched. The CDR3 DNA follows: TGTGCCAGCAGCTTAAGACTAGCGGGAGGCTTCTACAATGAGCAGTTCTTC. Amino acid sequence: CASSLRLAGGFYNEQFF.

Comments on this clonotype: The junction shows a germline mismatch at one end, possibly a read error. The CDR3 loop reads CASSGLYRGGNQPQHF. In DNA form, the CDR3 reads TGTGCCAGCAGCGGCCTTTACAGGGGAGGCAATCAGCCACAGCATTTT. This sequence joins TRBV12-3 or TRBV12-4 and TRBJ1-5, with 7 nucleotides matching TRBD1. This CDR3 has 16 residues.

This clonotype was picked up a small number of times. The chain couples TRBV12-3 or TRBV12-4 to TRBJ1-1, with 8 bases identical to TRBD1. V trimming: 6 bases; J trimming: 5 bases; junction bases outside the gene matches: 11. The CDR3 is 15 amino acids. CDR3 nucleotides: TGTGCCAGCAGCCGTTCCAGGGGGCGGGGTACTGAAGCTTTCTTT. Translation: CASSRSRGRGTEAFF.

This clonotype has only a few counts. For the CDR3, the DNA is TGCGCCAGCAGCCAAGATCGGGGACACCTCTCCTACGAGCAGTACTTC. As protein: CASSQDRGHLSYEQYF. The chain uses TRBV4-3 and TRBJ2-7, with a weak D call TRBD1 (6 bases). The CDR3 consists of 16 residues. V dropped 0 bases and J dropped 0 bases, with 12 bases sitting between them. The germline CDR1 and CDR2 sequences are LGHNA and YSLEER.

The chain links TRBV7-9 to TRBJ2-1; D ambiguous. Germline loops: CDR1 SEHNR, CDR2 FQNEAQ (reference sequence). This CDR3 region has 15 residues. Between the trimmed V and J ends, which lost 3 bases and 0 bases, there was a span of 9 bases. CDR3 residues: CASSFAVHSYNEQFF. The CDR3 nucleotides read TGTGCCAGCAGCTTCGCGGTCCACTCCTACAATGAGCAGTTCTTC.

The chain is built from TRBV20-1 and TRBJ2-3; possible D gene TRBD1, 6 bases. The ends were cut back, 8 bases at V and 2 bases at J, with 17 bases in the middle. This CDR3 is built from 14 residues. Germline lookup yields CDR1 DFQATT and CDR2 SNEGSKA (reference sequence). CDR3 residues: CSTGARGPTDTQYF. The CDR3 nucleotides are TGCAGTACCGGAGCCAGGGGTCCCACAGATACGCAGTATTTT.

This clonotype was detected only a few times. Here the CDR3 reads CSARETGGSNSPLHF. The CDR3 DNA sequence: TGCAGTGCTAGAGAGACAGGGGGCTCAAATTCACCCCTCCACTTT. The chain links TRBV20-1 to TRBJ1-6; TRBD1 aligns across 10 bases. Germline CDR1 DFQATT, CDR2 SNEGSKA (reference sequence). V dropped 0 bases and J dropped 7; count of bases not matched to a gene: 3. The CDR3 contains 15 residues.

This chain links TRBV7-2 with TRBJ1-1; D uncertain. CDR1 and CDR2 (germline): SGHTA, FQGNSA. The CDR3 contains 14 residues. With 5 bases removed from V and 1 base from J, the gap between germline ends came to 11 bases. CDR3 sequence (DNA): TGTGCCAGCAGCATACTAGACTGGAACACTGAAGCTTTCTTT. Amino acid sequence: CASSILDWNTEAFF.

This chain joins TRBV5-1 and TRBJ2-3, with 16 bases aligning to TRBD2. V dropped 2 bases and J dropped 4; count of bases not matched to a gene: 4. CDR1 SGHRS and CDR2 YFSETQ come from the germline V gene. The CDR3 contains 17 residues. This chain's CDR3 is CASSFGGTSGGADTQYF. For the CDR3, the DNA is TGCGCCAGCAGCTTTGGAGGGACTAGCGGGGGGGCAGATACGCAGTATTTT.

The J gene is TRBJ1-4, the V gene TRBV20-1; possibly TRBD1 for D (5 bases). The CDR3 has 12 residues. V was shortened by 5 bases and J by 8 bases, with 12 bases between the two germline ends. CDR1 and CDR2 from the germline V gene are DFQATT and SNEGSKA (reference sequence). The CDR3 here is CSAQGTYEKLFF. The CDR3, as DNA: TGCAGTGCTCAAGGGACTTACGAAAAACTGTTTTTT.

The J gene is TRBJ2-1, the V gene TRBV9; no clear D gene. This CDR3 comprises 13 residues. The germline gives CDR1 SGDLS, CDR2 YYNGEE. Between the trimmed V and J ends, which lost 0 bases and 10 bases, there was a span of 11 bases. DNA for the CDR3: TGTGCCAGCAGCGTAGAAGACGTCGGGGAGCAGTTCTTC. This translates into CASSVEDVGEQFF.

The rearrangement uses TRBV7-9 and TRBJ1-2; 9 positions agree with TRBD1. With V trimmed by 1 base and J by 4 bases, 10 bases remained unmatched. The CDR3 covers 17 residues. Per the germline V gene, CDR1 is SEHNR and CDR2 is FQNEAQ (reference sequence). The CDR3 protein is CASSLGTGAAEGYGYTF. CDR3 nucleotides: TGTGCCAGCAGCTTAGGGACAGGGGCCGCCGAGGGCTATGGCTACACCTTC.

This chain links TRBV5-1 with TRBJ1-4, with 7 bases that match TRBD1. Germline assignment: CDR1 SGHRS and CDR2 YFSETQ. V trimming: 3 bases; J trimming: 4 bases; junction bases outside the gene matches: 6. The CDR3 spans 15 residues. CDR3 sequence: CASSSGQAFNEKLFF. CDR3 nucleotides: TGCGCCAGCAGCTCTGGACAGGCGTTTAATGAAAAACTGTTTTTT.

This sequence joins TRBV5-1 and TRBJ1-2; no reliable D call. V was clipped by 0 bases and J by 2 bases, with 11 bases between them. The germline gives CDR1 SGHRS, CDR2 YFSETQ. The CDR3 length is 15 residues. CDR3 in amino acids: CASSLGSGWNYGYTF. The CDR3 DNA is TGCGCCAGCAGCTTGGGGTCTGGGTGGAACTATGGCTACACCTTC.

The rearrangement uses TRBV5-6 and TRBJ2-7; TRBD1 matches at 9 bases. With V trimmed by 3 bases and J by 2 bases, 6 bases remained unmatched. The germline CDR1 and CDR2 sequences are SGHDT and YYEEEE. This CDR3 has 15 residues. The CDR3 here is CASSSAGTGPYEQYF. DNA of the CDR3: TGTGCCAGCAGCTCGGCCGGGACAGGGCCCTACGAGCAGTACTTC.

As for this clonotype: Since the CDR3 does not end with the conserved phenylalanine or tryptophan, this likely comes from a read error. The J gene is TRBJ2-5, the V gene TRBV11-2; the D is unclear. Germline V CDR1 and CDR2: SGHAT, FQNNGV. Trimming pared 1 base from V and 4 bases from J, leaving 13 bases between. CDR3 size: 15 residues. For the CDR3, the DNA is TGTGCCAGCAGCTTAGGCGGCGGCTCGGGAGAGACCCAGTACTCC. Translating gives CASSLGGGSGETQYS.

This clonotype was seen only a few times. The chain has TRBV18 and TRBJ2-7, with D possibly being TRBD1 (6 bases). Between the trimmed V and J ends, which lost 0 bases and 4 bases, there was a span of 7 bases. Germline V CDR1 and CDR2: KGHSH, LQKENI. There are 13 residues in the CDR3. This CDR3 reads CASSPPQGYEQYF. The CDR3 bases are TGTGCCAGCTCACCACCACAGGGTTACGAGCAGTACTTC.

This clonotype was counted a few times. The rearrangement joins TRBV6-1 to TRBJ2-4; TRBD2 aligns across 8 bases. CDR3 length: 14 amino acids. Per the germline V gene, CDR1 is MNHNS and CDR2 is SASEGT. Germline trimming cut 3 bases from V and 7 bases from J; bases unmatched to any gene: 5. The CDR3 DNA reads as TGTGCCAGCAGTGATTCTAGCGGGTCGAACATTCAGTACTTC. Amino acids: CASSDSSGSNIQYF.

The chain has TRBV2 and TRBJ2-1; 8 bases agree with TRBD1. Germline-derived CDR1 and CDR2 are SNHLY and FYNNEI. V lost 3 bases to trimming and J lost 7 bases; unmatched junction nucleotides: 5. CDR3 length: 14 residues. The chain's CDR3 is CASSEGQVGNEQFF. Written as DNA, the CDR3 is TGTGCCAGCAGTGAGGGACAGGTTGGGAATGAGCAGTTCTTC.

This chain uses TRBV14 with TRBJ2-1, with D maybe TRBD2 (6 bases). Germline lookup yields CDR1 SGHDN and CDR2 FVKESK. The CDR3 extends over 17 amino acids. Trimming took 0 bases from V and 4 from J, leaving 16 bases between them. The CDR3 DNA reads TGTGCCAGCAGCCAAGAAGCCTGGGCCGGGAGATACAATGAGCAGTTCTTC. Encoded protein: CASSQEAWAGRYNEQFF.

This clonotype was observed a few times. The V and J genes are TRBV4-2 and TRBJ2-5; D possibly corresponds to TRBD2 (5 bases). The V gene's germline CDR1 is LGHNA and CDR2 YNFKEQ. V was trimmed by 4 bases and J by 0 bases, leaving 12 bases between them. This CDR3 has 15 residues. DNA for the CDR3: TGTGCCAGCAGCCCCGTGGAGGTCCACCAAGAGACCCAGTACTTC. Its translation is CASSPVEVHQETQYF.